A single sample is the source of the 18 T cell receptor beta chains below, sequenced in a study of shared clonotypes between healthy human individuals. Only in-frame clones appear in the TCRdb table, and some are missing; sequencing was by immunoSEQ multiplex PCR. The table shows around 1.5 million clones, with 95% to 99% occurring only once. The sequenced material came from naive CD4+ T cells sorted from blood. As for subset: CD45RA+ positively selected. These receptors all stem from a man in his thirties or forties in good health.

V gene TRBV12-5 combines with J gene TRBJ2-7; tentative D call: TRBD1 (6 bases). This CDR3 has 14 amino acids. With 7 bases removed from V and 3 bases from J, the gap between germline ends came to 16 bases. The germline V gene encodes CDR1 LGHNT and CDR2 FRNRAP. CDR3 amino acids: CASESTGKLYEQYF. The CDR3 coding sequence is TGTGCTAGTGAATCCACAGGGAAGCTCTACGAGCAGTACTTC.

This clone was detected once. This chain joins TRBV21-1 and TRBJ2-7; the table's D call of TRBD2 was not tested on the DNA. TRBV21-1 is reported as a pseudogene. The CDR3 totals 17 residues. DNA of the CDR3: TGTGCCAGCAGCGACCCTACCCTAGCGGGATACTCCTACGAGCAGTACTTC. It encodes CASSDPTLAGYSYEQYF.

J is TRBJ2-7 and V is TRBV6-1; 12 nucleotides agree with TRBD1. CDR3 length: 14 residues. The junction had 6 bases not matched to a gene; V was cut back by 6 bases and J by 6 bases. Germline-derived CDR1 and CDR2 are MNHNS and SASEGT. CDR3 bases: TGTGCCAGCAGCAGGGACAGGGGGCTGGTCGAGCAGTACTTC. This gives the protein CASSRDRGLVEQYF.

The rearrangement uses TRBV10-3 and TRBJ2-7; TRBD1 aligns across 8 bases. The CDR3 has 14 residues. Germline V CDR1 and CDR2: ENHRY, SYGVKD. Trimming at V came to 7 bases and at J to 5 bases, leaving 10 bases not matched to a gene. CDR3: CAIMTGQGTHEQYF. As DNA, the CDR3 is TGTGCCATCATGACCGGACAGGGTACCCACGAGCAGTACTTC.

J is TRBJ2-2 and V is TRBV19, with 7 bases lining up with TRBD1. Germline assignment: CDR1 LNHDA and CDR2 SQIVND (reference sequence). Trimming cost V 7 bases and J 5 bases; bases outside gene matches: 4. There are 13 residues in the CDR3. The CDR3 loop reads CASTNRGTGELFF. CDR3 bases: TGTGCCAGTACTAACAGGGGAACCGGGGAGCTGTTTTTT.

This clone came up once. This sequence joins TRBV5-1 and TRBJ2-7, with D tentatively TRBD1 (6 bases). Looked up from germline, CDR1 is SGHRS and CDR2 is YFSETQ. V lost 7 bases and J lost 5, with 16 bases in between. The CDR3 extends over 13 amino acids. This chain's CDR3 is CASGGQLGDEQYF. The CDR3 DNA is TGCGCCAGCGGAGGACAGCTGGGGGACGAGCAGTACTTC.

The gene calls are TRBV7-9 and TRBJ2-1; 8 nucleotides agree with TRBD2. CDR1 SEHNR and CDR2 FQNEAQ come from the germline V gene (reference sequence). The CDR3 is 14 residues long. J was trimmed by 10 bases and V by 5 bases; bases with no gene match: 10. The CDR3 DNA reads TGTGCCAGCAGCCCTCAAGATAGCGGGATAGAGCAGTTCTTC. Translating gives CASSPQDSGIEQFF.

This chain joins TRBV14 and TRBJ2-4; D not certain. The V gene's germline CDR1 is SGHDN and CDR2 FVKESK. The ends were cut back, 1 base at V and 1 base at J, with 8 bases in the middle. This CDR3 has 15 amino acids. The CDR3 here is CASSQVGSAKNIQYF. The CDR3 coding sequence is TGTGCCAGCAGCCAAGTGGGCTCCGCCAAAAACATTCAGTACTTC.

This chain links TRBV19 with TRBJ2-5, with D hard to call. CDR3 length equals 11 residues. V was trimmed by 8 bases and J by 5 bases, leaving 9 bases between them. Germline-derived CDR1 and CDR2 are LNHDA and SQIVND (reference sequence). DNA of the CDR3: TGTGCCAGTGGGGTAAAGGAGACCCAGTACTTC. Its protein is CASGVKETQYF.

The chain is built from TRBV5-5 and TRBJ2-2; D not certain. This CDR3 is built from 16 residues. CDR1 is SGHKS and CDR2 is YYEKEE in the germline V gene (reference sequence). The V gene lost 7 bases and the J gene lost 0 bases, with 16 bases spanning the gap. The CDR3 DNA follows: TGTGCCAGCCGGACCGCATATCGGACGAACACCGGGGAGCTGTTTTTT. Amino acids: CASRTAYRTNTGELFF.

The rearrangement uses TRBV7-3 and TRBJ2-3; D is unclear. V was trimmed by 8 bases and J by 1 base, leaving 10 bases between them. The CDR3 is made up of 13 amino acids. Germline loops: CDR1 SGHTA, CDR2 FQGTGA. DNA for the CDR3: TGTGCCAGCGCGTCTGGGGGCACAGATACGCAGTATTTT. It translates to CASASGGTDTQYF. Together with reference TRBV7-3 and TRBJ2-3, the CDR3 gives the full variable domain: GAGVSQTPSNKVTEKGKYVELRCDPISGHTALYWYRQSLGQGPEFLIYFQGTGAADDSGLPNDRFFAVRPEGSVSTLKIQRTERGDSAVYLCASASGGTDTQYFGPGTRLTVL.

The chain is built from TRBV7-2 and TRBJ1-1; no clear D. Germline lookup yields CDR1 SGHTA and CDR2 FQGNSA. The length of the CDR3 is 15 residues. V gave up 5 bases and J gave up 3 bases, with 16 bases separating them. The CDR3 region has the DNA TGTGCCAGCAGCATCACAAGGCGACGGTACACTGAAGCTTTCTTT. Encoded protein: CASSITRRRYTEAFF.

The CDR3 DNA reads TGTGCCAGCAGCGGGGGGACTAGAAGTAACAATGAGCAGTTCTTC. Its protein product is CASSGGTRSNNEQFF. The J gene is TRBJ2-1, the V gene TRBV6-5, with TRBD2 matching over 8 bases. V shed 6 bases, J shed 5 bases, and the junction held 9 bases outside the gene matches. Germline CDR1 MNHEY, CDR2 SVGAGI. The CDR3 has 15 amino acids.

This rearrangement joins TRBV19 to TRBJ2-3; D ambiguous. V was clipped by 5 bases and J by 3 bases, with 6 bases between them. The V gene's germline CDR1 is LNHDA and CDR2 SQIVND (reference sequence). CDR3 length: 12 residues. The CDR3 reads CASSLKTDTQYF. The CDR3 nucleotides are TGTGCCAGTAGTCTGAAAACAGATACGCAGTATTTT.

V usage is TRBV6-1 and J usage is TRBJ2-1; D is undetermined. There are 11 residues in the CDR3. Germline values: CDR1 MNHNS, CDR2 SASEGT. Trimming stripped 6 bases from V and 8 bases from J, with 8 bases between. The CDR3 DNA follows: TGTGCCAGCAGATCGTACGATGAGCAGTTCTTC. Its translation is CASRSYDEQFF.

The chain combines TRBV28 with TRBJ2-5; a weak D match, TRBD2 (5 bases). V lost 5 bases, J lost 7 bases, and 17 bases lay in between. The CDR3 covers 14 residues. CDR1 and CDR2 (germline): MDHEN, SYDVKM. Here the CDR3 reads CASSRLRVLGTQYF. The CDR3 DNA follows: TGTGCCAGCAGTCGTTTGAGGGTGCTGGGGACCCAGTACTTC.

This chain uses TRBV6-1 with TRBJ2-1, with no clear D. The CDR3 length is 13 residues. V lost 7 bases to trimming and J lost 7 bases, with 14 bases between them. CDR1 is MNHNS, CDR2 SASEGT, per germline. This chain's CDR3 is CASKDSDKNEQFF. For the CDR3, the DNA is TGTGCCAGCAAGGATAGTGACAAGAATGAGCAGTTCTTC.

The chain is built from TRBV11-2 and TRBJ2-1; TRBD2 matches at 10 bases. With V trimmed by 3 bases and J by 3 bases, 2 bases remained unmatched. Germline loops: CDR1 SGHAT, CDR2 FQNNGV. This CDR3 region has 15 residues. The CDR3 loop is CASSFGLADYNEQFF. For the CDR3, the DNA is TGTGCCAGCAGCTTCGGACTAGCGGACTACAATGAGCAGTTCTTC.